This record concerns one TCR beta chain sequence. As yet, its antigen is unknown. This table comes from immunoSEQ multiplex PCR, and its TCRdb copy is limited to in-frame clones, with some not included. This table has some 350,000 clones, more than 75% appearing once. This CDR3 spans 14 amino acids. CDR1 is GTSNPN, CDR2 SVGIG, per germline (reference sequence). V lost 0 bases and J lost 5, with 14 bases in between. The data are from a study of Ad26.COV2.S vaccination and SARS-CoV-2 variants. Study details: Of the COV1001 trial arms, the Ad26.COV2.S arm included the donor.

Findings and limits, study-wide: Ad26.COV2.S recipients had broader spike-specific TCRs (P = 0.0014). Similar non-spike TCR breadth was seen in vaccine and placebo recipients.

The sample's treatment: around 19 received Ad26.COV2.S at low or high dose, single or two shots; about 5 received placebo; per-sample allocation not given. Day 63 after the first injection of vaccine or placebo was the sampling time. Its platform was an Ad26 vector, and its expressed antigen was Wuhan-strain SARS-CoV-2 spike. The specimen was peripheral blood, collected in a trial of Ad26.COV2.S vaccine versus placebo. The chain has TRBV30 and TRBJ2-7, with D uncertain. The sequence was collected from a person between 18 and 65 years old who received the Ad26.COV2.S COVID-19 vaccine or a placebo. CDR3 residues: CAWSVGIRYHEQYF. In DNA form, the CDR3 reads TGTGCCTGGAGTGTGGGCATCCGGTACCACGAGCAGTACTTC.